This passage covers 4 T cell receptor beta chains from one sample sequenced in a study of vaccination and CD4 T cells after COVID-19. These receptors' antigens are unknown. Sequenced with the Oncomine TCR Beta short-read assay was DNA taken from cultured CD4+ T cells. TCRdb independently ran MiXCR on the PCR reads; one entry per CDR3 protein. The sample lists around 17,000 distinct CDR3 sequences, roughly 48% seen once, with around 20% in the top ten. As to time point: late sampling 161 to 241 days after vaccination in a few convalescent patients. Stated treatment: approximately 11-day PBMC culture with coronavirus spike peptide pools or control peptides (ViraFEST assay). The sample was CD4+ T cells from blood, cultured in vitro, taken about 7 months after SARS-CoV-2 vaccination. These receptors originate from a human donor who had recovered from COVID-19.

This clonotype came up a few times. The chain uses TRBV19 and TRBJ1-2, with no clear D. CDR1 and CDR2 from the germline V gene are LNHDA and SQIVND (reference sequence). V lost 2 bases to trimming and J lost 7 bases, with 14 bases between them. CDR3 length equals 14 residues. The CDR3 here is CASSIKDWGGGYTF. In DNA form, the CDR3 reads TGTGCCAGTAGTATAAAGGACTGGGGAGGTGGCTACACCTTC. Together with reference TRBV19 and TRBJ1-2, the CDR3 gives the full variable domain: DGGITQSPKYLFRKEGQNVTLSCEQNLNHDAMYWYRQDPGQGLRLIYYSQIVNDFQKGDIAEGYSVSREKKESFPLTVTSAQKNPTAFYLCASSIKDWGGGYTFGSGTRLTVV.

CDR3 in amino acids: CSASVGTDRETQYF. The DNA of the CDR3 is TGCAGTGCTAGCGTCGGGACAGACCGGGAGACCCAGTACTTC. This chain connects TRBV20-1 to TRBJ2-5, with TRBD1 matching over 7 bases. Germline CDR1 reads DFQATT; CDR2 reads SNEGSKA (reference sequence). V dropped 3 bases and J dropped 5; count of bases not matched to a gene: 9. This CDR3 spans 14 amino acids.

This rearrangement joins TRBV7-6 to TRBJ1-2; D gene ambiguous. This CDR3 has 13 amino acids. V lost 3 bases, J lost 7 bases, and 12 bases lay in between. CDR1 is SGHVS, CDR2 FNYEAQ, per germline. The CDR3 sequence: CASSFAEGGGYTF. The CDR3 DNA sequence: TGTGCCAGCAGCTTTGCCGAGGGCGGTGGCTACACCTTC.

Turning to this clonotype: At one end the junction does not follow the germline gene, possibly because of a read error. The chain recombines TRBV20-1 with TRBJ2-4; 7 bases line up with TRBD1. Germline CDR1 and CDR2: DFQATT and SNEGSKA (reference sequence). The CDR3 sequence is 14 residues long. The CDR3 protein is CAQGDRRAKNIQYF. As DNA, the CDR3 is TGTGCGCAGGGGGATCGGCGAGCCAAAAACATTCAGTACTTC.